This TCR beta chain was found in a study of T cells in women clearing cervical HPV infection. At the level of the study: Donors had HPV16-related CIN3 or worse; 2 had invasive cancer.

Dot-blot hybridization genotyped cervical HPV amplified with MY09/MY11 PCR. Comments on this clone: The read stops 3 residues short of the end of the CDR3; the missing end is completed from the germline J gene.

Genomic DNA, averaging about 1,200 ng per sample, yielded TCR beta CDR3 via immunoSEQ. Data came from immunoSEQ multiplex PCR; TCRdb stores just in-frame clones and leaves some out. This sample's table has tens of thousands of clones. V shed 4 bases and J 5 bases; nucleotides not matched to a gene: 9. This CDR3 is 15 amino acids long. CDR1 and CDR2 (germline): LNHDA, SQIVND (reference sequence). This chain joins TRBV19 and TRBJ2-7; 9 positions match TRBD2. The specimen sequenced was blood buffy coat. The source is a woman aged 18-70 years with a cervical HPV16 infection that either progressed to CIN3+ or cleared (not recorded which). The sequenced part of the CDR3 DNA is TGTGCCAGTAGTACCTCTAGCGGGGCCGTGGACGAG. This codes for CASSTSSGAVDE. The full CDR3 reads CASSTSSGAVDEQYF.